The 20 T cell receptor beta chains below come from one sample, sequenced in a study of T cell repertoires in cytomegalovirus infection. TCRdb re-called the reads through MiXCR, storing one row per CDR3 protein. The sample lists about 180,000 distinct CDR3 sequences, about 17% occurring once. Sequencing input: CD8+ T cells from PBMCs. The receptor set was obtained from a human donor in good health (CMV status not recorded). Some clones in this sample may be carry-over from other donors' samples.

The chain's CDR3 is CASSHRGGSPNTGELFF. Here the CDR3 DNA reads TGCGCCAGCAGCCATAGGGGAGGGTCTCCGAACACCGGGGAGCTGTTTTTT. J is TRBJ2-2 and V is TRBV4-1; 7 bases match TRBD2. The junction had 7 bases not matched to a gene; V was cut back by 3 bases and J by 0 bases. This CDR3 comprises 17 residues. CDR1 MGHRA and CDR2 YSYEKL come from the germline V gene.

In this sample, this clonotype turned up a few times. The chain is built from TRBV6-6 and TRBJ2-7; D not resolved. The CDR3 runs 10 residues. Germline CDR1 reads MNHNY; CDR2 reads SVGAGI (reference sequence). The V gene lost 4 bases and the J gene lost 6 bases, with 4 bases spanning the gap. The CDR3 here is CASSWGEQYF. The CDR3 nucleotides read TGTGCCAGCAGTTGGGGCGAGCAGTACTTC.

This clonotype is labeled large (0.1 to 1%). This sequence joins TRBV6-2 or TRBV6-3 and TRBJ1-1; unclear D gene. The V end was cut by 2 bases, the J end by 5 bases, with 6 bases between. Germline V gene data show CDR1 as MNHEY and CDR2 as SVGEGT. The CDR3 is 12 residues long. The CDR3 DNA follows: TGTGCCAGCAGTTACGGGAGAACTGAAGCTTTCTTT. It codes for CASSYGRTEAFF.

The chain carries TRBV28 and TRBJ2-1, with D perhaps TRBD1 (6 bases). Germline lookup yields CDR1 MDHEN and CDR2 SYDVKM. The CDR3 has 14 residues. Trimming took off 4 bases at V and 12 bases at J, with 19 bases between the two ends. The CDR3 loop is CASSSKLRQVRQFF. In nucleotides, the CDR3 is TGTGCCAGCAGTTCCAAACTACGACAGGTTAGGCAGTTCTTC.

The chain recombines TRBV7-6 with TRBJ2-2; perhaps TRBD2 as D (5 bases). Germline values: CDR1 SGHVS, CDR2 FNYEAQ. With 5 bases removed from V and 7 bases from J, the gap between germline ends came to 11 bases. This CDR3 spans 13 amino acids. The CDR3 DNA is TGTGCCAGCAGCCCCGGACTGAACGGGGAGCTGTTTTTT. This gives the protein CASSPGLNGELFF. Supplemented by reference TRBV7-6 and TRBJ2-2, the full variable domain reads GAGVSQSPRYKVTKRGQDVALRCDPISGHVSLYWYRQALGQGPEFLTYFNYEAQQDKSGLPNDRFSAERPEGSISTLTIQRTEQRDSAMYRCASSPGLNGELFFGEGSRLTVL.

J is TRBJ2-2 and V is TRBV7-6, with D possibly matching TRBD2 (5 bases). The V end lost 2 bases, the J end lost 8 bases, and 9 bases lay between the germline ends. The CDR3 sequence is 13 residues long. CDR1 SGHVS and CDR2 FNYEAQ come from the germline V gene. This CDR3 is CASSLSTGGELFF. Here the CDR3 DNA reads TGTGCCAGCAGCTTATCGACGGGGGGGGAGCTGTTTTTT.

This clonotype was detected only a few times. CDR3 nucleotides: TGTGCCAGCAGTTTCGAACAGGGGGTTGTGTACAATGAGCAGTTCTTC. Amino acid sequence: CASSFEQGVVYNEQFF. The V gene is TRBV28, the J gene TRBJ2-1, with 8 nucleotides matching TRBD1. The CDR3 runs 16 residues. The V gene end was trimmed by 3 bases and the J gene end by 4 bases; junction bases not matched to a gene: 8. Germline CDR1 reads MDHEN; CDR2 reads SYDVKM.

This clonotype was counted between two and nine times. The chain carries TRBV7-3 and TRBJ1-2; D might be TRBD1 (5 bases). This CDR3 comprises 15 residues. Germline values: CDR1 SGHTA, CDR2 FQGTGA. The ends were cut back, 4 bases at V and 0 bases at J, with 12 bases in the middle. This CDR3 reads CASSYASGTNYGYTF. The CDR3 nucleotides read TGTGCCAGCAGCTATGCCTCAGGGACTAACTATGGCTACACCTTC.

The chain combines TRBV12-3 or TRBV12-4 with TRBJ2-1, with D perhaps TRBD1 (5 bases). V gave up 1 base and J gave up 7 bases, with 11 bases separating them. This CDR3 is built from 14 residues. The CDR3 loop is CASSLGKGHNEQFF. The CDR3 coding sequence is TGTGCCAGCAGTTTAGGTAAAGGACATAATGAGCAGTTCTTC.

This clonotype has a handful of counts. This chain joins TRBV4-3 and TRBJ2-1; possibly TRBD1 or TRBD2 for D (5 bases each). The germline CDR1 and CDR2 sequences are LGHNA and YSLEER. The CDR3 sequence is 13 residues long. V shed 1 base and J shed 5 bases, with 6 bases lying between them. Here the CDR3 reads CASSQVGHNEQFF. The CDR3 DNA is TGCGCCAGCAGCCAAGTGGGACACAATGAGCAGTTCTTC.

This clonotype was detected many times. The V and J genes are TRBV6-1 and TRBJ1-6; 7 nucleotides agree with TRBD1. Unmatched junction bases numbered 7, after V lost 5 bases and J lost 3 bases. This CDR3 contains 16 residues. Germline V CDR1 and CDR2: MNHNS, SASEGT. The CDR3 loop reads CASSQQGSYYNSPLHF. The CDR3 bases are TGTGCCAGCAGTCAACAGGGGAGCTACTATAATTCACCCCTCCACTTT.

The rearrangement joins TRBV23-1 to TRBJ2-1; 7 bases map to TRBD2. TRBV23-1 belongs to the ORF category, with a function that is uncertain. J lost 1 base, V lost 3 bases, and 12 bases had no gene match. CDR3 size: 18 residues. Here the CDR3 DNA reads TGCGCCAGCAGTCATCCGGCTCCCCCGGGACTATCCTACAATGAGCAGTTCTTC. Translating it yields CASSHPAPPGLSYNEQFF.

The V call is TRBV10-3, the J call TRBJ2-7; D is possibly TRBD1 (6 bases). The germline V gene has CDR1 ENHRY and CDR2 SYGVKD. Trimming removed 11 bases from V and 0 bases from J, with 29 bases in between. The CDR3 length is 18 residues. The CDR3 region is CAAAPDSNPFRLSYEQYF. Here the CDR3 DNA reads TGTGCCGCCGCGCCGGACAGCAACCCGTTCAGGCTCTCCTACGAGCAGTACTTC.

This clonotype was picked up a small number of times. The V and J genes are TRBV7-9 and TRBJ2-4; TRBD1 aligns across 8 bases. The CDR3 totals 17 residues. Germline V gene lookup returns CDR1 SEHNR and CDR2 FQNEAQ (reference sequence). Trimming took 4 bases from V and 2 from J; bases not matched to a gene: 10. CDR3 region: CASSSPQTGEPKNIQYF. CDR3 in DNA: TGTGCCAGCAGCTCCCCTCAGACAGGGGAGCCCAAAAACATTCAGTACTTC.

The rearrangement joins TRBV27 to TRBJ1-1, with D perhaps matching TRBD1 (6 bases). CDR3 size: 12 residues. Trimming stripped 7 bases from V and 8 bases from J, with 14 bases between. Per the germline V gene, CDR1 is MNHEY and CDR2 is SMNVEV (reference sequence). DNA for the CDR3: TGTGCCAGCACGACAGGCGGGGTCGAAGCTTTCTTT. Its protein product is CASTTGGVEAFF.

This clonotype was seen a handful of times. The V gene is TRBV29-1, the J gene TRBJ1-2, with D perhaps TRBD1 (6 bases). The germline V and J ends were trimmed by 4 bases and 9 bases, with 21 bases remaining between them. The CDR3 loop spans 14 amino acids. The germline V gene encodes CDR1 SQVTM and CDR2 ANQGSEA. The DNA of the CDR3 is TGCAGCGTTGTAGGGGCAGGGGCCTCTGGAAGCTACACCTTC. Translated: CSVVGAGASGSYTF.

This clonotype was observed a handful of times. The chain is built from TRBV6-2 or TRBV6-3 and TRBJ2-7; D remains unclear. The V gene lost 2 bases and the J gene lost 0 bases, with 2 bases spanning the gap. This CDR3 is 12 amino acids long. Per germline, CDR1 MNHEY and CDR2 SVGEGT. DNA of the CDR3: TGTGCCAGCAGTTACCCCTCCTACGAGCAGTACTTC. Its translation: CASSYPSYEQYF.

The V call is TRBV6-1, the J call TRBJ2-5, with D possibly being TRBD1 (5 bases). CDR3 size: 14 residues. Germline-derived CDR1 and CDR2 are MNHNS and SASEGT. Trimming cost V 6 bases and J 1 base, with 12 bases left between them. The CDR3 spells CASRERQFQETQYF. The CDR3 coding sequence is TGTGCCAGCAGAGAAAGACAGTTCCAAGAGACCCAGTACTTC.

This clonotype was seen a handful of times. The chain carries TRBV7-2 and TRBJ2-3; D unclear. In germline, CDR1 is SGHTA, CDR2 FQGNSA. The germline V and J ends were trimmed by 2 bases and 3 bases, with 9 bases remaining between them. The CDR3 is 14 amino acids. CDR3 sequence reads: CASSLYLGTDTQYF. The CDR3 DNA is TGTGCCAGCAGCTTATACCTAGGTACAGATACGCAGTATTTT.

This clonotype was seen only a few times. V and J are TRBV7-2 and TRBJ2-5; no definite D call. The CDR3 sequence is 13 residues long. V was pared by 1 base and J by 1 base, with 4 bases between. Germline CDR1 reads SGHTA; CDR2 reads FQGNSA. CDR3 coding DNA: TGTGCCAGCAGCTTAGTATCCCAAGAGACCCAGTACTTC. Translated, it gives CASSLVSQETQYF.